Presented here are 28 T cell receptor beta chains from one specimen sequenced in a study of monozygotic twins with inflammatory bowel disease. TCRdb processed the 5' RACE reads again and assigns one entry to each CDR3 protein, with no DNA. In total, the table holds under 150,000 distinct CDR3 sequences. Sequencing was performed on blood. Receptors were obtained from a human donor with ulcerative colitis or Crohn's disease, or a healthy co-twin of an affected twin (not recorded which).

The chain combines TRBV20-1 with TRBJ2-3; TCRdb's assignment of TRBD2 cannot be checked, as there is no DNA. Per germline, CDR1 DFQATT and CDR2 SNEGSKA (reference sequence). The CDR3 spans 16 residues. CDR3 amino acids: CSARGLAGGFTDTQYF.

The chain combines TRBV11-2 with TRBJ2-1; checking the TCRdb D call of TRBD1 is not possible without DNA. Germline loops: CDR1 SGHAT, CDR2 FQNNGV. The CDR3 spans 19 residues. Here the CDR3 reads CASSLLGTAGMSSYNEQFF.

The genes are TRBV5-1 and TRBJ2-7; TCRdb gives TRBD2 as the D gene, but with no DNA this cannot be confirmed. CDR1 and CDR2 from the germline V gene are SGHRS and YFSETQ. The CDR3 has 15 amino acids. This CDR3 is CASSLVATAEGEQYF.

The CDR3 here is CASSQPTAGTNSYEQYF. The chain links TRBV4-3 to TRBJ2-7; no DNA is available, so the TRBD1 call from TCRdb remains unchecked. Germline assignment: CDR1 LGHNA and CDR2 YSLEER. This CDR3 region has 17 residues.

V and J are TRBV6-5 and TRBJ2-3; the D call from TCRdb, TRBD2, cannot be confirmed without DNA. The CDR3 covers 16 residues. Germline V gene sequence: CDR1 MNHEY, CDR2 SVGAGI. The chain's CDR3 is CASSYSRGGGTDTQYF.

The rearrangement links TRBV5-1 to TRBJ2-2. This CDR3 has 14 residues. Germline assignment: CDR1 SGHRS and CDR2 YFSETQ. The CDR3 is CASSSGSFTGELFF.

V usage is TRBV9 and J usage is TRBJ2-3; TCRdb indicates TRBD1, and absent DNA this call remains unverified. Germline lookup yields CDR1 SGDLS and CDR2 YYNGEE. The CDR3 runs 15 residues. The CDR3 here is CASSVAGGHTDTQYF.

The J gene is TRBJ2-2, the V gene TRBV6-2 or TRBV6-3; lacking DNA, the TRBD2 call made by TCRdb goes unchecked. The CDR3 totals 14 residues. CDR1 MNHEY and CDR2 SVGEGT come from the germline V gene. This CDR3 reads CASSSGGVPGELFF.

This chain uses TRBV29-1 with TRBJ1-2. The CDR3 has 12 amino acids. The germline gives CDR1 SQVTM, CDR2 ANQGSEA. The CDR3 loop reads CSVTTPDYGYTF.

This chain links TRBV18 with TRBJ2-7; TCRdb designates TRBD1, a call that cannot be tested without DNA. This CDR3 is 15 amino acids long. Germline values: CDR1 KGHSH, CDR2 LQKENI. This CDR3 reads CASSPGATAPYEQYF.

CDR3 loop: CAWSVGQLILAKNIQYF. The chain has TRBV30 and TRBJ2-4. The CDR3 is 17 amino acids. Germline CDR1 is GTSNPN and CDR2 is SVGIG (reference sequence).

V and J are TRBV5-1 and TRBJ2-3. This CDR3 has 13 amino acids. Germline values: CDR1 SGHRS, CDR2 YFSETQ. The CDR3 sequence: CASSRTSTDTQYF.

The J gene is TRBJ2-3, the V gene TRBV4-3; TCRdb outputs TRBD1, but without DNA this stays unchecked. Germline values: CDR1 LGHNA, CDR2 YSLEER. The CDR3 totals 11 residues. The CDR3: CASSQGGPFQF.

The rearrangement uses TRBV5-4 and TRBJ2-3; TCRdb proposes TRBD1, but this gene call is untestable without DNA. This CDR3 has 15 residues. Per the germline V gene, CDR1 is SGHNT and CDR2 is YYREEE (reference sequence). The CDR3 sequence: CASSLRGPGTDTQYF.

The chain combines TRBV12-3 or TRBV12-4 with TRBJ1-1; TCRdb lists TRBD1, though no DNA is available to test this call. This CDR3 has 16 amino acids. The CDR3 sequence: CASSKGQGVSFTEAFF.

The chain employs TRBV18 and TRBJ2-7. This CDR3 has 14 residues. The germline gives CDR1 KGHSH, CDR2 LQKENI. The CDR3 is CASSPPGNPYEQYF.

This CDR3 is CASSSFGETQYF. V is TRBV18 and J is TRBJ2-5. The CDR3 totals 12 residues. Germline loops: CDR1 KGHSH, CDR2 LQKENI.

The rearrangement uses TRBV6-5 and TRBJ1-3. The germline V gene has CDR1 MNHEY and CDR2 SVGAGI. The CDR3 runs 16 residues. CDR3 sequence: CASSYSHAGSGNTIYF.

The V gene is TRBV2, the J gene TRBJ1-5. Germline V lookup: CDR1 SNHLY, CDR2 FYNNEI. The CDR3 spans 15 residues. The chain's CDR3 is CASHGLGVGNQPQHF.

The chain joins TRBV10-3 to TRBJ2-1. The length of the CDR3 is 15 residues. Per germline, CDR1 ENHRY and CDR2 SYGVKD. This CDR3 is CAIGNWMERGNEQFF.

The V gene is TRBV19, the J gene TRBJ2-7. The CDR3 runs 13 residues. Germline values: CDR1 LNHDA, CDR2 SQIVND (reference sequence). The CDR3 region is CASSISWGNEQYF.

The chain's CDR3 is CSARPLGTGSTYEQYF. The rearrangement links TRBV20-1 to TRBJ2-7; TCRdb calls TRBD1, which cannot be checked without DNA. This CDR3 is built from 16 residues. The V gene's germline CDR1 is DFQATT and CDR2 SNEGSKA (reference sequence).

The chain joins TRBV7-6 to TRBJ2-2; TCRdb picks TRBD2, but there is no DNA to check that call. This CDR3 contains 22 residues. The V gene's germline CDR1 is SGHVS and CDR2 FNYEAQ. The CDR3 region is CASSLVGWLAGDNYANTGELFF. Combining the CDR3 with reference TRBV7-6 and TRBJ2-2 gives the whole variable domain GAGVSQSPRYKVTKRGQDVALRCDPISGHVSLYWYRQALGQGPEFLTYFNYEAQQDKSGLPNDRFSAERPEGSISTLTIQRTEQRDSAMYRCASSLVGWLAGDNYANTGELFFGEGSRLTVL.

The V call is TRBV10-3, the J call TRBJ2-3; the TCRdb D gene call, TRBD1, has no DNA to confirm it. This CDR3 has 15 residues. Germline V gene lookup returns CDR1 ENHRY and CDR2 SYGVKD. The chain's CDR3 is CAICRGQGRTDTQYF.

The chain carries TRBV19 and TRBJ2-5; TCRdb proposes TRBD2, but this gene call is untestable without DNA. The CDR3 consists of 14 residues. Germline V CDR1 and CDR2: LNHDA, SQIVND (reference sequence). CDR3 sequence: CASSSGTTQETQYF.

The chain carries TRBV6-1 and TRBJ2-2; no DNA is available, so the TRBD2 call from TCRdb remains unchecked. CDR3 length: 16 residues. Germline CDR1 is MNHNS and CDR2 is SASEGT. CDR3 loop: CASTHRGAVRTGELFF.

The genes are TRBV7-9 and TRBJ1-1. This CDR3 is 14 amino acids long. Germline V gives CDR1 SEHNR, CDR2 FQNEAQ (reference sequence). CDR3 in amino acids: CASSLWDRNTEAFF. The variable domain in full, completed from reference TRBV7-9 and TRBJ1-1, reads DTGVSQNPRHKITKRGQNVTFRCDPISEHNRLYWYRQTLGQGPEFLTYFQNEAQLEKSRLLSDRFSAERPKGSFSTLEIQRTEQGDSAMYLCASSLWDRNTEAFFGQGTRLTVV.

The rearrangement joins TRBV20-1 to TRBJ2-7; the D call from TCRdb, TRBD1, cannot be confirmed without DNA. The CDR3 loop spans 13 amino acids. Germline values: CDR1 DFQATT, CDR2 SNEGSKA (reference sequence). CDR3 residues: CSAHRGMNYEQYF.